This TCR beta chain stems from a study of long-term antiretroviral therapy in people with HIV. The run of the v3.0 immunoSEQ assay was at survey level. Sequencing was designed to cover 40,000-50,000 T-cell genomes in each sample. Using immunoSEQ multiplex PCR, the repertoire was profiled, and TCRdb retains in-frame clones only, with some absent. The sample lists roughly 14,000 clones; 77% were seen once. Germline CDR1 is LNHDA and CDR2 is SQIVND (reference sequence). Trimming took 7 bases from V and 4 from J, leaving 16 bases between them. The CDR3 has 14 amino acids. Each sample contained roughly 0.95-10 million cryopreserved PBMC, thawed before DNA extraction. This clone is judged medium-sized.

This chain connects TRBV19 to TRBJ1-1; weak D call: TRBD1 (5 bases). This TCR was recovered from a man in his forties with HIV. Sequencing used unsorted PBMCs, obtained 1.3 years before starting antiretroviral therapy. The CDR3 bases are TGTGCCAGTACCTCGACAGCGCGGTTCACTGAAGCTTTCTTT. This translates into CASTSTARFTEAFF.